These 28 T cell receptor beta chains were all obtained from the same sample, sequenced in a study of technical replicates of blood from a few donors. Sequencing used immunoSEQ multiplex PCR; TCRdb keeps in-frame clones, though not all of them. The profile covers 80,000 to 85,000 clones, with around nine tenths appearing a single time and 0.41% taken by the ten largest. The sequencing input was T cells isolated from PBMCs. Every receptor here comes from a human donor in good health.

This rearrangement joins TRBV7-3 to TRBJ2-1, with 7 nucleotides matching TRBD1. Trimming at V came to 0 bases and at J to 8 bases, leaving 4 bases not matched to a gene. This CDR3 contains 14 residues. Germline V gene lookup returns CDR1 SGHTA and CDR2 FQGTGA. The DNA of the CDR3 is TGTGCCAGCAGCTTAACGACAGGGCGGGATGAGCAGTTCTTC. Translation gives CASSLTTGRDEQFF.

To note about this clone: The germline gene is not matched at one end of the junction; a read error may be the cause. The chain recombines TRBV7-7 with TRBJ2-6; no clear D. The germline V gene encodes CDR1 SSHAT and CDR2 FNYEAQ (reference sequence). This CDR3 is built from 14 residues. CDR3 coding DNA: TGTGCTAGCAGCCCCGGCTCTGGGGCCAACGTCCTGACTTTC. Translation gives CASSPGSGANVLTF.

This clone was picked up one time. The chain joins TRBV9 to TRBJ2-1; D possibly corresponds to TRBD2 (6 bases). The germline V gene encodes CDR1 SGDLS and CDR2 YYNGEE. The CDR3 is 13 residues long. V lost 10 bases to trimming and J lost 5 bases, with 16 bases between them. For the CDR3, the DNA is TGTGCCGGAGCCCGGGACTCTCACAATGAGCAGTTCTTC. Protein product: CAGARDSHNEQFF.

The CDR3 protein is CASSERQGYYGYTF. CDR3 bases: TGTGCCAGCAGCGAACGACAGGGCTACTATGGCTACACCTTC. The gene calls are TRBV11-1 and TRBJ1-2, with 7 bases that match TRBD1. The V segment lost 5 bases and the J segment 3 bases; nucleotides outside the gene matches: 6. CDR3 length equals 14 residues. Germline V gene lookup returns CDR1 SGHAT and CDR2 FQDESV (reference sequence).

The chain's CDR3 is CASSLVQGLLAYNEQFF. CDR3 nucleotide sequence: TGTGCCAGCAGCTTGGTTCAGGGGCTGTTAGCCTACAATGAGCAGTTCTTC. This chain connects TRBV5-6 to TRBJ2-1, with a tentative D call TRBD1 (6 bases). Germline V CDR1 and CDR2: SGHDT, YYEEEE. Trimming stripped 0 bases from V and 2 bases from J, with 15 bases between. The CDR3 totals 17 residues.

The chain combines TRBV30 with TRBJ2-5; D is unresolved. The DNA end favors TRBJ2-7, so the J call may be wrong. The CDR3 loop spans 13 amino acids. Looked up from germline, CDR1 is GTSNPN and CDR2 is SVGIG (reference sequence). DNA of the CDR3: TGTGCCTGGAGTGTATCCTACGCCTACGAGCAGTACTTC. Translating gives CAWSVSYAYEQYF.

V gene TRBV7-9 combines with J gene TRBJ2-5; the D gene is possibly TRBD2 (5 bases). The germline V and J ends were trimmed by 5 bases and 4 bases, with 17 bases remaining between them. The CDR3 has 15 amino acids. From germline, CDR1 is SEHNR and CDR2 FQNEAQ (reference sequence). CDR3 nucleotide sequence: TGTGCCAGCAGCCCGGGGTCGGGATTGCGAGAGACCCAGTACTTC. It yields the protein CASSPGSGLRETQYF.

This chain uses TRBV30 with TRBJ2-7, with 9 bases identical to TRBD2. Germline V gene sequence: CDR1 GTSNPN, CDR2 SVGIG (reference sequence). The CDR3 covers 14 residues. J gave up 4 bases and V 0 bases, and 4 bases lay outside the gene matches. The CDR3 protein is CAWSVWLAGYEQYF. For the CDR3, the DNA is TGTGCCTGGAGTGTATGGCTAGCGGGATACGAGCAGTACTTC.

The J gene is TRBJ2-7, the V gene TRBV6-6; D gene unclear. This CDR3 comprises 14 residues. V was shortened by 6 bases and J by 0 bases, with 12 bases between the two germline ends. Germline V gives CDR1 MNHNY, CDR2 SVGAGI (reference sequence). Here the CDR3 DNA reads TGTGCCAGCAGCTCGCGGAAGAGCTCCTACGAGCAGTACTTC. Protein: CASSSRKSSYEQYF.

The gene calls are TRBV2 and TRBJ2-2; D unclear. The CDR3 contains 11 residues. Trimming took 6 bases from V and 5 from J, leaving 4 bases between them. Germline-derived CDR1 and CDR2 are SNHLY and FYNNEI. CDR3 nucleotides: TGTGCCAGCAGACAGACCGGGGAGCTGTTTTTT. Its protein is CASRQTGELFF.

This rearrangement joins TRBV19 to TRBJ2-2, with D hard to call. V lost 4 bases and J 4 bases, leaving 4 bases between the germline ends. The CDR3 spans 12 residues. Germline V lookup: CDR1 LNHDA, CDR2 SQIVND (reference sequence). DNA for the CDR3: TGTGCCAGTAGTAGCGGCACCGGGGAGCTGTTTTTT. Its protein product is CASSSGTGELFF. Full variable domain (outside the CDR3, taken from reference TRBV19 and TRBJ2-2): DGGITQSPKYLFRKEGQNVTLSCEQNLNHDAMYWYRQDPGQGLRLIYYSQIVNDFQKGDIAEGYSVSREKKESFPLTVTSAQKNPTAFYLCASSSGTGELFFGEGSRLTVL.

This clone is a singleton in its sample. Written as DNA, the CDR3 is TGTGCCAGCAGTTTATTCTTCCAGGACTCCTACGAGCAGTACTTC. Amino acids: CASSLFFQDSYEQYF. The chain recombines TRBV27 with TRBJ2-7; D remains unclear. The ends were cut back, 1 base at V and 0 bases at J, with 10 bases in the middle. The CDR3 spans 15 residues. Germline lookup yields CDR1 MNHEY and CDR2 SMNVEV (reference sequence).

The chain carries TRBV5-1 and TRBJ2-5; 10 bases fit TRBD2. The CDR3 is 16 residues long. In germline, CDR1 is SGHRS, CDR2 YFSETQ. Unmatched junction bases numbered 14, after V lost 4 bases and J lost 8 bases. The DNA for the CDR3 is TGCGCCAGCAGCCCACTTACTAGCGGGACGATTAAAACCCAGTACTTC. It codes for CASSPLTSGTIKTQYF.

The chain combines TRBV27 with TRBJ2-1, with 7 positions matching TRBD2. The V gene's germline CDR1 is MNHEY and CDR2 SMNVEV (reference sequence). This CDR3 comprises 14 residues. Trimming removed 5 bases from V and 4 bases from J; junction bases left unmatched: 5. The CDR3, as DNA: TGTGCCAGCAGTCCGACTAGCAGATACAATGAGCAGTTCTTC. Protein: CASSPTSRYNEQFF.

CDR3 loop: CASSYTPGQGFSGANVLTF. In DNA form, the CDR3 reads TGTGCCAGCAGCTATACCCCGGGACAGGGCTTCTCTGGGGCCAACGTCCTGACTTTC. The chain couples TRBV7-3 to TRBJ2-6; 9 bases agree with TRBD1. From germline, CDR1 is SGHTA and CDR2 FQGTGA. Trimming took 4 bases from V and 0 from J; bases not matched to a gene: 10. The length of the CDR3 is 19 residues.

J is TRBJ2-7 and V is TRBV7-2, with no clear D. Germline assignment: CDR1 SGHTA and CDR2 FQGNSA. The germline V and J ends were trimmed by 5 bases and 1 base, with 3 bases remaining between them. This CDR3 comprises 11 residues. CDR3 sequence reads: CASSLSYEQYF. The CDR3 DNA sequence: TGTGCCAGCAGCCTTTCCTACGAGCAGTACTTC.

V and J are TRBV6-5 and TRBJ2-1, with D possibly matching TRBD2 (7 bases). Looked up from germline, CDR1 is MNHEY and CDR2 is SVGAGI. Trimming shortened V by 2 bases and J by 4 bases, and 12 bases separated the two germline ends. The CDR3 loop spans 15 amino acids. CDR3 sequence: CASSYGGATYNEQFF. CDR3 nucleotides: TGTGCCAGCAGTTACGGGGGGGCCACTTACAATGAGCAGTTCTTC.

The rearrangement joins TRBV28 to TRBJ1-2, with D perhaps matching TRBD1 (5 bases). V lost 4 bases to trimming and J lost 2 bases, with 14 bases between them. This CDR3 is built from 15 residues. Germline assignment: CDR1 MDHEN and CDR2 SYDVKM. The CDR3 loop reads CASSYSQGKNYGYTF. The CDR3 DNA reads as TGTGCCAGCAGTTATTCGCAGGGAAAAAACTATGGCTACACCTTC.

This rearrangement joins TRBV5-1 to TRBJ1-4; 9 bases agree with TRBD1. The junction had 10 bases not matched to a gene; V was cut back by 1 base and J by 6 bases. This CDR3 region has 17 residues. Germline V CDR1 and CDR2: SGHRS, YFSETQ. The CDR3 sequence is CASSLNLDRGLDEKLFF. CDR3 coding DNA: TGCGCCAGCAGCTTGAATCTCGACAGGGGGTTAGATGAAAAACTGTTTTTT.

The chain links TRBV4-3 to TRBJ1-2; D uncertain. Germline CDR1 is LGHNA and CDR2 is YSLEER. The CDR3 loop spans 13 amino acids. V lost 4 bases to trimming and J lost 4 bases, with 10 bases between them. The CDR3 sequence: CASSLLGGYGYTF. The CDR3 DNA follows: TGCGCCAGCAGCCTCCTCGGAGGCTATGGCTACACCTTC.

This chain joins TRBV4-1 and TRBJ1-3, with unresolved D. The germline V gene has CDR1 MGHRA and CDR2 YSYEKL. V lost 1 base and J lost 0, with 10 bases in between. The CDR3 length is 16 residues. The CDR3 protein is CASSQVEYHSGNTIYF. The DNA of the CDR3 is TGCGCCAGCAGCCAAGTTGAGTACCACTCTGGAAACACCATATATTTT.

This clone has only a few counts. The rearrangement uses TRBV5-6 and TRBJ1-2, with 7 bases fitting TRBD1. With 6 bases clipped from V and 6 bases from J, the junction kept 8 bases outside the gene matches. Germline loops: CDR1 SGHDT, CDR2 YYEEEE. The CDR3 length is 13 residues. Here the CDR3 DNA reads TGTGCCAGCACCGGGACAGTATACAATGGCTACACCTTC. This sequence encodes CASTGTVYNGYTF. The full variable domain, completed using reference TRBV5-6 and TRBJ1-2, is DAGVTQSPTHLIKTRGQQVTLRCSPKSGHDTVSWYQQALGQGPQFIFQYYEEEERQRGNFPDRFSGHQFPNYSSELNVNALLLGDSALYLCASTGTVYNGYTFGSGTRLTVV.

This clone was observed a handful of times. At one of its ends the junction is not consistent with the germline gene, which may arise from a read error. The chain is built from TRBV16 and TRBJ1-5; perhaps TRBD1 as D (6 bases). Germline V gene lookup returns CDR1 KGHSY and CDR2 FQNENV. CDR3 length: 13 amino acids. CDR3: CASTQEGGQPQHF. In DNA, the CDR3 is TGTGCCAGCACCCAAGAGGGGGGGCAGCCCCAGCATTTT.

There are a few counts of this clone. J is TRBJ1-5 and V is TRBV6-1; D might be TRBD1 (5 bases). This CDR3 spans 13 amino acids. Germline CDR1 and CDR2: MNHNS and SASEGT. The V gene lost 0 bases and the J gene lost 7 bases, with 7 bases spanning the gap. CDR3 in amino acids: CASSEAQGQPQHF. CDR3 bases: TGTGCCAGCAGTGAAGCGCAGGGACAGCCCCAGCATTTT.

The V and J genes are TRBV7-3 and TRBJ2-5, with D tentatively TRBD1 (5 bases). The CDR3 consists of 13 residues. Germline assignment: CDR1 SGHTA and CDR2 FQGTGA. V was trimmed by 3 bases and J by 4 bases, leaving 9 bases between them. In DNA, the CDR3 is TGTGCCAGCAGCTTGTCAGGGTTAGAGACCCAGTACTTC. Encoded protein: CASSLSGLETQYF.

This chain connects TRBV7-2 to TRBJ2-1; 7 nucleotides align to TRBD2. CDR1 is SGHTA and CDR2 is FQGNSA in the germline V gene. V lost 2 bases and J lost 8; bases outside the gene matches: 12. CDR3 length: 16 amino acids. The CDR3 DNA reads TGTGCCAGCAGCTTACTTGGTGGGAGGGCCGGTTATGAGCAGTTCTTC. Translation gives CASSLLGGRAGYEQFF.

J is TRBJ2-3 and V is TRBV5-5; 8 positions match TRBD1. The CDR3 sequence is 15 residues long. With 0 bases clipped from V and 2 bases from J, the junction kept 2 bases outside the gene matches. The germline CDR1 and CDR2 sequences are SGHKS and YYEKEE (reference sequence). The DNA of the CDR3 is TGTGCCAGCAGCTTGGGACAGGGGAACACAGATACGCAGTATTTT. The encoded protein is CASSLGQGNTDTQYF.

The chain carries TRBV5-1 and TRBJ2-7; the D is unclear. The CDR3 length is 14 residues. Trimming left V 4 bases short and J 4 bases short, with 15 bases between. CDR1 and CDR2 (germline): SGHRS, YFSETQ. The CDR3 protein is CASSQNQAFYEQYF. The CDR3 nucleotides are TGCGCCAGCAGCCAAAACCAAGCCTTTTACGAGCAGTACTTC.